Below, one T cell receptor beta chain is given with its context. Its target is unknown. In germline, CDR1 is MNHEY, CDR2 SVGAGI. The CDR3 is made up of 15 amino acids. Libraries targeted TCR beta using 5' RACE with UMIs. Using the 5' RACE reads, TCRdb records one entry per CDR3 protein without DNA. This repertoire comprises 15,000 to 20,000 distinct CDR3 sequences; its ten largest clones make up approximately 6%. The sample originates from a study of human CD8 memory T cell subsets. Study conclusions and caveats: Estimates computed with Chao1 suggested greater diversity in stem-like memory T cells than in precursor exhausted T cells.

Sequenced: CD8+ stem-like memory T cells (TSCM and TCM) sorted from PBMCs. Subset denoted: stem-like memory CD8 T cells (TSTEM), CCR7+ PD-1- TIGIT-. The chain carries TRBV6-5 and TRBJ2-5; TCRdb's D call, TRBD2, is unchecked because there is no DNA. This TCR derives from a human donor in good health. CDR3 loop: CASSGLAGGSETQYF.